These 5 T cell receptor beta chains share one sample of origin, sequenced in a study of shared clonotypes between healthy human individuals. Profiled with immunoSEQ multiplex PCR; TCRdb holds only in-frame clones, not every one. The sample contains 1.4 million to 1.5 million clones, around 95% of which appear only once. The sample consisted of naive CD4+ T cells sorted from blood. Subset noted: CD45RA+ positively selected. The receptors were gathered from a man aged 25 to 45 in good health.

This clone appeared a few times. The chain combines TRBV5-5 with TRBJ1-5; 8 positions match TRBD1. The CDR3 spans 14 residues. The germline gives CDR1 SGHKS, CDR2 YYEKEE (reference sequence). V was pared by 4 bases and J by 6 bases, with 6 bases of the junction left unmatched. The CDR3 is CASSPGQGLQPQHF. The CDR3 DNA sequence: TGTGCCAGCAGCCCAGGACAGGGACTTCAGCCCCAGCATTTT.

The genes are TRBV7-7 and TRBJ1-1, with 8 bases identical to TRBD1. CDR3 size: 19 residues. The V gene end was trimmed by 3 bases and the J gene end by 4 bases; junction bases not matched to a gene: 19. Germline CDR1 is SSHAT and CDR2 is FNYEAQ (reference sequence). CDR3 region: CASSFPGGMMSIFGTEAFF. The DNA for the CDR3 is TGTGCCAGCAGCTTCCCAGGGGGCATGATGTCGATATTTGGCACTGAAGCTTTCTTT.

This chain links TRBV20-1 with TRBJ2-5; no clear D. V was cut by 6 bases and J by 5 bases, with 10 bases left in between. In germline, CDR1 is DFQATT, CDR2 SNEGSKA (reference sequence). The CDR3 length is 11 residues. The CDR3, as DNA: TGCAGTGCCCCGAGTAGGGAGACCCAGTACTTC. This codes for CSAPSRETQYF.

In its sample, this clone was seen once. The chain links TRBV7-2 to TRBJ2-3; D not resolved. CDR1 and CDR2 from the germline V gene are SGHTA and FQGNSA. The V end lost 5 bases, the J end lost 2 bases, and 5 bases lay between the germline ends. CDR3 size: 12 residues. The CDR3: CASSRHTDTQYF. Written as DNA, the CDR3 is TGTGCCAGCAGCCGACACACAGATACGCAGTATTTT.

This chain joins TRBV28 and TRBJ2-2, with 9 bases fitting TRBD2. The trim removed 7 bases at V and 7 bases at J, leaving 16 bases unmatched. CDR3 length: 17 amino acids. CDR1 and CDR2 (germline): MDHEN, SYDVKM. CDR3 in DNA: TGTGCCAGCACCCCCTCGGGCGGGAGGGCCGGTAACGGGGAGCTGTTTTTT. Its protein product is CASTPSGGRAGNGELFF.